Listed below are T cell receptor beta chains from one sample, sequenced in a study of cytomegalovirus exposure and HLA in healthy donors. Here immunoSEQ multiplex PCR was the method, and the copy in TCRdb shows in-frame clones only, minus some. The sample holds 250,000 to 300,000 clones; almost 90% are singletons and the top ten take less than 0.4%. Sequencing used PBMCs. The receptors stem from a woman under 30 in good health and CMV-seronegative. Each CDR3 is given with its conserved first and last residue. The D gene is left open where the match is weak. Some rows have no size entry. The others give once, few or many, or a class for an expanded clone.

CDR3aa: CASSYSRDLLYEQYF
CDR3nt: TGTGCCAGCAGTTACTCGAGGGACTTACTCTACGAGCAGTACTTC
v_gene: TRBV6-5
d_gene: NA
j_gene: TRBJ2-7
abundance: few

CDR3aa: CASSPIAGGTEAFF
CDR3nt: TGTGCCAGCAGCCCTATTGCCGGGGGCACTGAAGCTTTCTTT
v_gene: TRBV2
d_gene: NA
j_gene: TRBJ1-1
abundance: NA

CDR3aa: CASSLGQGGANVLTF
CDR3nt: TGCGCCAGCAGCTTGGGACAGGGTGGGGCCAACGTCCTGACTTTC
v_gene: TRBV5-1
d_gene: TRBD1
j_gene: TRBJ2-6
abundance: NA

CDR3aa: CASSPSDRGTLPLHF
CDR3nt: TGTGCCAGCTCACCTTCGGACAGGGGTACTCTACCCCTCCACTTT
v_gene: TRBV18
d_gene: TRBD1
j_gene: TRBJ1-6
abundance: NA

CDR3aa: CASSLIGGGNQPQHF
CDR3nt: TGTGCCAGCAGCTTAATCGGCGGGGGCAATCAGCCCCAGCATTTT
v_gene: TRBV7-3
d_gene: NA
j_gene: TRBJ1-5
abundance: NA

CDR3aa: CASSLGDRFYEQYF
CDR3nt: TGCGCCAGCAGCTTAGGGGACAGGTTCTACGAGCAGTACTTC
v_gene: TRBV5-1
d_gene: TRBD1
j_gene: TRBJ2-7
abundance: NA

CDR3aa: CASSGDGQKLFF
CDR3nt: TGTGCCAGTAGTGGGGACGGACAGAAACTGTTTTTT
v_gene: TRBV19
d_gene: NA
j_gene: TRBJ1-4
abundance: NA

CDR3aa: CASSFVAGGPEQFF
CDR3nt: TGTGCCAGCAGCTTCGTAGCGGGGGGGCCTGAGCAGTTCTTC
v_gene: TRBV5-5
d_gene: TRBD2
j_gene: TRBJ2-1
abundance: NA

CDR3aa: CASMDRDWISPQHF
CDR3nt: TGTGCCAGTATGGACAGAGACTGGATCAGCCCCCAGCATTTT
v_gene: TRBV19
d_gene: NA
j_gene: TRBJ1-5
abundance: NA

CDR3aa: CASSFQTGQGNNEQFF
CDR3nt: TGCGCCAGCAGTTTTCAGACGGGACAGGGTAACAATGAGCAGTTCTTC
v_gene: TRBV10-1
d_gene: TRBD1
j_gene: TRBJ2-1
abundance: NA

CDR3aa: CASSEFGGGVNEKLFF
CDR3nt: TGTGCCAGCAGTGAATTTGGCGGGGGCGTTAATGAAAAACTGTTTTTT
v_gene: TRBV2
d_gene: NA
j_gene: TRBJ1-4
abundance: NA

CDR3aa: CASSITRVNTIYF
CDR3nt: TGTGCCAGTAGTATTACCAGGGTGAACACCATATATTTT
v_gene: TRBV19
d_gene: NA
j_gene: TRBJ1-3
abundance: NA

CDR3aa: CASSDTGGAPLHF
CDR3nt: TGTGCCAGCAGTGACACAGGAGGGGCACCCCTCCACTTT
v_gene: TRBV6-4
d_gene: NA
j_gene: TRBJ1-6
abundance: NA

CDR3aa: CASSIGTGTYEQFF
CDR3nt: TGTGCCAGCAGTATAGGGACAGGGACGTATGAGCAGTTCTTC
v_gene: TRBV28
d_gene: TRBD1
j_gene: TRBJ2-1
abundance: NA

CDR3aa: CASAGGTGTGTGNTIYF
CDR3nt: TGTGCCAGCGCAGGAGGTACCGGGACAGGTACTGGAAACACCATATATTTT
v_gene: TRBV25-1
d_gene: TRBD1
j_gene: TRBJ1-3
abundance: NA

CDR3aa: CASSLNFNEQFF
CDR3nt: TGTGCCAGCAGCTTAAACTTCAATGAGCAGTTCTTC
v_gene: TRBV7-2
d_gene: NA
j_gene: TRBJ2-1
abundance: NA

CDR3aa: CASSLGTGNQPQHF
CDR3nt: TGTGCCAGCAGCTTAGGGACAGGCAATCAGCCCCAGCATTTT
v_gene: TRBV7-6
d_gene: NA
j_gene: TRBJ1-5
abundance: NA

CDR3aa: CASSQVLLRVSDTQYF
CDR3nt: TGTGCCAGCAGCCAAGTTCTACTCCGGGTCTCGGATACGCAGTATTTT
v_gene: TRBV14
d_gene: NA
j_gene: TRBJ2-3
abundance: NA

CDR3aa: CASSRQGVTYEQYF
CDR3nt: TGTGCCAGCTCACGTCAGGGGGTGACCTACGAGCAGTACTTC
v_gene: TRBV18
d_gene: TRBD1
j_gene: TRBJ2-7
abundance: NA

CDR3aa: CASSPGVAGDYEQYF
CDR3nt: TGTGCCAGCAGCCCCGGGGTAGCGGGAGACTACGAGCAGTACTTC
v_gene: TRBV5-6
d_gene: TRBD2
j_gene: TRBJ2-7
abundance: NA

CDR3aa: CASRSSTGSYEQYF
CDR3nt: TGTGCCAGCAGATCCTCTACGGGGTCTTACGAGCAGTACTTC
v_gene: TRBV6-6
d_gene: NA
j_gene: TRBJ2-7
abundance: few

CDR3aa: CASTLDRGLSPLHF
CDR3nt: TGTGCCAGTACCTTGGACAGGGGGCTTTCACCCCTCCACTTT
v_gene: TRBV19
d_gene: TRBD1
j_gene: TRBJ1-6
abundance: NA

CDR3aa: CASSLSISGEKLFF
CDR3nt: TGTGCCAGCAGCTTAAGCATATCTGGTGAAAAACTGTTTTTT
v_gene: TRBV5-6
d_gene: NA
j_gene: TRBJ1-4
abundance: few

CDR3aa: CASSTGGRGSPLHF
CDR3nt: TGTGCCAGCAGTACAGGGGGCAGAGGTTCACCCCTCCACTTT
v_gene: TRBV6-5
d_gene: TRBD1
j_gene: TRBJ1-6
abundance: few

CDR3aa: CASTSGYTDTQYF
CDR3nt: TGTGCCAGCACTTCAGGGTATACAGATACGCAGTATTTT
v_gene: TRBV6-1
d_gene: NA
j_gene: TRBJ2-3
abundance: NA

CDR3aa: CASSLTLSTDTQYF
CDR3nt: TGTGCCAGCAGCTTGACACTGAGCACAGATACGCAGTATTTT
v_gene: TRBV11-2
d_gene: NA
j_gene: TRBJ2-3
abundance: NA

CDR3aa: CASSEDGAAYNEQFF
CDR3nt: TGTGCCAGCAGTGAAGATGGGGCTGCCTACAATGAGCAGTTCTTC
v_gene: TRBV6-1
d_gene: NA
j_gene: TRBJ2-1
abundance: NA

CDR3aa: CASSLTGANYEQYF
CDR3nt: TGTGCCAGCAGCTTGACAGGCGCTAACTACGAGCAGTACTTC
v_gene: TRBV11-2
d_gene: NA
j_gene: TRBJ2-7
abundance: few

CDR3aa: CASSLSSGGPPHKSTQYF
CDR3nt: TGTGCCAGCAGTTTGTCTAGCGGGGGGCCCCCCCATAAGTCTACGCAGTATTTT
v_gene: TRBV2
d_gene: TRBD2
j_gene: TRBJ2-3
abundance: NA

CDR3aa: CASSFALGGEQYF
CDR3nt: TGTGCCAGCAGTTTCGCCCTAGGTGGCGAGCAGTACTTC
v_gene: TRBV27
d_gene: NA
j_gene: TRBJ2-7
abundance: NA

CDR3aa: CASSIVWDSNYGYTF
CDR3nt: TGTGCCAGTAGTATAGTATGGGACAGTAACTATGGCTACACCTTC
v_gene: TRBV19
d_gene: TRBD1
j_gene: TRBJ1-2
abundance: NA

CDR3aa: CASRIGGDNSPLHF
CDR3nt: TGTGCCAGCAGAATCGGGGGTGATAATTCACCCCTCCACTTT
v_gene: TRBV28
d_gene: NA
j_gene: TRBJ1-6
abundance: NA

CDR3aa: CSVAGKFEAFF
CDR3nt: TGCAGTGTTGCAGGGAAATTTGAAGCTTTCTTT
v_gene: TRBV20-1
d_gene: NA
j_gene: TRBJ1-1
abundance: NA

CDR3aa: CASSPTVGGLARSFEQFF
CDR3nt: TGTGCCAGCAGCCCCACAGTTGGGGGACTAGCGAGGTCATTTGAGCAGTTCTTC
v_gene: TRBV7-6
d_gene: TRBD2
j_gene: TRBJ2-1
abundance: NA